This is a list of T cell receptor beta chains from one sample in a study of blood T cell repertoires in COVID-19. This table comes from immunoSEQ multiplex PCR, and its TCRdb copy is limited to in-frame clones, with some not included. The repertoire consists of more than 110,000 clones, with 80% to 90% occurring once and the leading ten covering around 3%. The sample consisted of peripheral blood. The receptor set was obtained from a man aged 60 to 75 with active or convalescent COVID-19. The CDR3 runs from the conserved cysteine through the conserved F or W. A D gene is named only where the DNA matches it firmly. Not every row has a clone size; where given, it reads once, few, many or a size class.

j_call: TRBJ2-7; d_call: -; v_call: TRBV6-5; clone_size: -; cdr3_aa: CASTTSTGSYEQYF; cdr3_nt: TGTGCCAGCACTACATCGACGGGTTCCTACGAGCAGTACTTC
j_call: TRBJ2-2; d_call: TRBD1; v_call: TRBV7-9; clone_size: -; cdr3_aa: CATGSSPGTGTNTGELFF; cdr3_nt: TGTGCCACCGGATCCTCTCCTGGGACAGGGACGAACACCGGGGAGCTGTTTTTT
j_call: TRBJ1-1; d_call: -; v_call: TRBV7-6; clone_size: -; cdr3_aa: CASSLARDGNTEAFF; cdr3_nt: TGTGCCAGCAGCTTAGCGAGGGATGGGAACACTGAAGCTTTCTTT
j_call: TRBJ2-7; d_call: -; v_call: TRBV24-1; clone_size: -; cdr3_aa: CATSDPPGADPLEQYF; cdr3_nt: TGTGCCACCAGTGATCCCCCGGGAGCGGACCCTCTCGAGCAGTACTTC
j_call: TRBJ1-4; d_call: -; v_call: TRBV12-3/TRBV12-4; clone_size: -; cdr3_aa: CAPTGSNEKLFF; cdr3_nt: TGTGCCCCCACGGGGAGCAATGAAAAACTGTTTTTT
j_call: TRBJ2-5; d_call: TRBD1; v_call: TRBV2; clone_size: -; cdr3_aa: CASTRQGRETQYF; cdr3_nt: TGTGCCAGCACCCGACAGGGCCGCGAGACCCAGTACTTC
j_call: TRBJ2-5; d_call: -; v_call: TRBV6-5; clone_size: -; cdr3_aa: CASSDSPKVETQYF; cdr3_nt: TGTGCCAGCAGCGACAGTCCCAAGGTGGAGACCCAGTACTTC
j_call: TRBJ1-2; d_call: -; v_call: TRBV18; clone_size: -; cdr3_aa: CASSPEDSHYGYTF; cdr3_nt: TGTGCCAGCTCACCAGAAGACTCCCACTATGGCTACACCTTC
j_call: TRBJ1-5; d_call: -; v_call: TRBV6-5; clone_size: -; cdr3_aa: CASSPNLLQPQHF; cdr3_nt: TGTGCCAGCAGCCCAAACCTACTCCAGCCCCAGCATTTT
j_call: TRBJ2-2; d_call: TRBD2; v_call: TRBV5-5; clone_size: -; cdr3_aa: CASSLGWRGDNTGELFF; cdr3_nt: TGTGCCAGCAGCTTGGGATGGCGGGGGGACAACACCGGGGAGCTGTTTTTT
j_call: TRBJ2-7; d_call: TRBD1; v_call: TRBV7-6; clone_size: -; cdr3_aa: CASSLLNRGFYEQYF; cdr3_nt: TGTGCCAGCAGCTTATTAAACAGGGGGTTTTACGAGCAGTACTTC
j_call: TRBJ2-1; d_call: TRBD2; v_call: TRBV11-2; clone_size: -; cdr3_aa: CASSLGEREPWREQFF; cdr3_nt: TGTGCCAGCAGCTTGGGGGAGCGGGAACCCTGGCGTGAGCAGTTCTTC
j_call: TRBJ1-1; d_call: -; v_call: TRBV7-3; clone_size: -; cdr3_aa: CASSFSVNTEAFF; cdr3_nt: TGTGCCAGCAGCTTTTCGGTGAACACTGAAGCTTTCTTT
j_call: TRBJ2-4; d_call: TRBD1; v_call: TRBV5-8; clone_size: once; cdr3_aa: CASSRGQGELDIQYF; cdr3_nt: TGTGCCAGCAGCAGGGGACAGGGAGAGTTGGACATTCAGTACTTC
j_call: TRBJ1-5; d_call: TRBD1; v_call: TRBV6-2/TRBV6-3; clone_size: -; cdr3_aa: CASSVLGQGSQPQHF; cdr3_nt: TGTGCCAGCAGTGTCCTCGGACAGGGAAGTCAGCCCCAGCATTTT
j_call: TRBJ1-2; d_call: TRBD1; v_call: TRBV6-5; clone_size: few; cdr3_aa: CASSYSTGDYGYTF; cdr3_nt: TGTGCCAGCAGTTACTCGACAGGGGACTATGGCTACACCTTC
j_call: TRBJ2-5; d_call: -; v_call: TRBV6-2/TRBV6-3; clone_size: once; cdr3_aa: CASSYSTLGETQYF; cdr3_nt: TGTGCCAGCAGTTACTCGACACTAGGGGAGACCCAGTACTTC
j_call: TRBJ2-1; d_call: -; v_call: TRBV3-1/TRBV3-2; clone_size: -; cdr3_aa: CASSQPGDKNEQFF; cdr3_nt: TGTGCCAGCAGCCAGCCTGGAGATAAGAATGAGCAGTTCTTC
j_call: TRBJ1-5; d_call: -; v_call: TRBV15; clone_size: -; cdr3_aa: CATSGIGPRGDQPQHF; cdr3_nt: TGTGCCACCAGCGGGATTGGACCTCGGGGGGATCAGCCCCAGCATTTT
j_call: TRBJ1-2; d_call: -; v_call: TRBV30; clone_size: -; cdr3_aa: CAWMSGYGYTF; cdr3_nt: TGTGCCTGGATGAGTGGCTATGGCTACACCTTC
j_call: TRBJ2-5; d_call: -; v_call: TRBV19; clone_size: -; cdr3_aa: CASSVLGQRETQYF; cdr3_nt: TGTGCCAGTAGTGTCCTGGGGCAGAGAGAGACCCAGTACTTC
j_call: TRBJ1-2; d_call: -; v_call: TRBV7-9; clone_size: -; cdr3_aa: CASSLDSNYGYTF; cdr3_nt: TGTGCCAGCAGCCTAGACAGTAACTATGGCTACACCTTC
j_call: TRBJ2-1; d_call: TRBD2; v_call: TRBV2; clone_size: -; cdr3_aa: CASSGIAGEDIEQFF; cdr3_nt: TGTGCCAGCAGTGGTATAGCGGGAGAGGACATTGAGCAGTTCTTC
j_call: TRBJ2-7; d_call: TRBD1; v_call: TRBV24-1; clone_size: -; cdr3_aa: CATSEPVGTGGSYEQYF; cdr3_nt: TGTGCCACCAGTGAACCCGTGGGGACAGGGGGGTCCTACGAGCAGTACTTC
j_call: TRBJ2-2; d_call: -; v_call: TRBV24-1; clone_size: -; cdr3_aa: CATSEDRPNTGELFF; cdr3_nt: TGTGCCACCAGTGAAGACAGGCCCAACACCGGGGAGCTGTTTTTT
j_call: TRBJ2-7; d_call: -; v_call: TRBV5-4; clone_size: -; cdr3_aa: CASSLQGGVYEQYF; cdr3_nt: TGTGCCAGCAGCTTGCAAGGGGGGGTCTACGAGCAGTACTTC
j_call: TRBJ1-1; d_call: -; v_call: TRBV5-1; clone_size: once; cdr3_aa: CASSSDLGGEAFF; cdr3_nt: TGCGCCAGCAGCTCGGATCTAGGCGGGGAAGCTTTCTTT
j_call: TRBJ2-7; d_call: -; v_call: TRBV13; clone_size: -; cdr3_aa: CASSLAGVRIYEQYF; cdr3_nt: TGTGCCAGCAGCTTAGCGGGAGTTCGGATATACGAGCAGTACTTC